Included here is one TCR beta chain sequence, with context. What it recognizes is unknown. The sample belongs to a study of T-cell reconstitution after alpha-beta-depleted transplantation in children. Study-level results: Counts and diversity of T cells one year after transplant came mostly from newly produced T cells.

Deletions cut 2 bases from V and 4 bases from J, with 12 bases between. CDR3 length: 15 residues. Germline values: CDR1 SGHAT, CDR2 FQNNGV. Preparation of the TCRbeta library used unique molecular identifiers. TCRdb itself ran the PCR reads through MiXCR, one entry per CDR3 protein. Among hundreds of thousands of distinct CDR3 sequences listed, approximately 17% were seen once. This clonotype originated in a male patient between 2 and 9 years old who had a stem cell transplant for acute lymphoblastic leukemia, so the T cells may come from the graft donor. The chain couples TRBV11-2 to TRBJ2-1; TRBD2 might be the D (5 bases). The sample consisted of PBMCs, mostly from graft donor cells, taken 360 days after TCRalphabeta/CD19-depleted stem cell transplant. CDR3 DNA: TGTGCCAGCAGCTTATCCGGGGAATGGTACAATGAGCAGTTCTTC. The encoded protein is CASSLSGEWYNEQFF.